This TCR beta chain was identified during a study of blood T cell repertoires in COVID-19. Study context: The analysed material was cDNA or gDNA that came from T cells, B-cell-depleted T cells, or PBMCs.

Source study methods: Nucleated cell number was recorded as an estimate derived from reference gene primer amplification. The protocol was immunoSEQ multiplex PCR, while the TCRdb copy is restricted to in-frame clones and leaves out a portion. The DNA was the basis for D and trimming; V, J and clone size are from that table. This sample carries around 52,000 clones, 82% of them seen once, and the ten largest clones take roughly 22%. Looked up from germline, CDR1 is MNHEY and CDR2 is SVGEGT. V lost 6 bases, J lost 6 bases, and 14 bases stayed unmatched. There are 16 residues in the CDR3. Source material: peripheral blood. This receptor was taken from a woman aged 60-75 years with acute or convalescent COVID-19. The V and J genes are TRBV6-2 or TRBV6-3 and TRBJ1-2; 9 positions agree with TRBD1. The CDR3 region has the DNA TGTGCCAGCAGCCTACTTAGTCCCGGGACAGGGAATGGCTACACCTTC. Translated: CASSLLSPGTGNGYTF.